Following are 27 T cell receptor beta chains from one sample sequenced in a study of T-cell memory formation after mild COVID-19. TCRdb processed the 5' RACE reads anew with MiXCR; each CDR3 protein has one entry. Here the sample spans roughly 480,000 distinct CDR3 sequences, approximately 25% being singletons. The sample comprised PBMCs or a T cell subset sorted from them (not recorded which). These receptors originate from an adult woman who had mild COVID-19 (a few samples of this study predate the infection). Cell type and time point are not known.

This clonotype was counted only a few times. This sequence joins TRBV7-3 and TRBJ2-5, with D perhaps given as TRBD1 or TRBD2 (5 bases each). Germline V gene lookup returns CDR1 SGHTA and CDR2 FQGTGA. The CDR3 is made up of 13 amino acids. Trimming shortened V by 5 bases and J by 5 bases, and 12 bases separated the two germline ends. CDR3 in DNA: TGTGCCAGCAGCCCCGGGGCGGTCGAGACCCAGTACTTC. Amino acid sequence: CASSPGAVETQYF.

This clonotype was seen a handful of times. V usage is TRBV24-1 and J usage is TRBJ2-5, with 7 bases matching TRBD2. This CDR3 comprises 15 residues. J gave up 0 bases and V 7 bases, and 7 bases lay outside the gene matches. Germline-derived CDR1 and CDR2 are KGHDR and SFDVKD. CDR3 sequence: CATRGGGPYQETQYF. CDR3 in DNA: TGTGCCACCAGGGGGGGGGGACCCTACCAAGAGACCCAGTACTTC.

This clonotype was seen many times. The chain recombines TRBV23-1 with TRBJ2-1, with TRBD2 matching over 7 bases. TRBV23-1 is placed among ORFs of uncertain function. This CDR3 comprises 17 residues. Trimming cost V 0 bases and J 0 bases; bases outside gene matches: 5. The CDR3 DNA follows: TGCGCCAGCAGTCAATCTAACCGCGGGAGCTCCTACAATGAGCAGTTCTTC. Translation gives CASSQSNRGSSYNEQFF.

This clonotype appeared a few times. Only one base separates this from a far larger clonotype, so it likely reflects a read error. In DNA, the CDR3 is TGTGCCAGCAGCATAGCGGGGGGCACAGATACGCAGTATTTT. Translating gives CASSIAGGTDTQYF. This chain links TRBV7-3 with TRBJ2-3, with 9 bases lining up with TRBD2. The V and J ends lost 5 bases and 1 base, in that order; junction bases with no gene match: 1. From germline, CDR1 is SGHTA and CDR2 FQGTGA. This CDR3 is built from 14 residues.

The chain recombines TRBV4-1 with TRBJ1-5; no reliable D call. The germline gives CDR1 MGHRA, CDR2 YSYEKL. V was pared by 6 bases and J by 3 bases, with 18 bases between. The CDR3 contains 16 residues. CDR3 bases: TGCGCCAGCAGGAGCCGAGAAAAGTTGGACAATCAGCCCCAGCATTTT. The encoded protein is CASRSREKLDNQPQHF.

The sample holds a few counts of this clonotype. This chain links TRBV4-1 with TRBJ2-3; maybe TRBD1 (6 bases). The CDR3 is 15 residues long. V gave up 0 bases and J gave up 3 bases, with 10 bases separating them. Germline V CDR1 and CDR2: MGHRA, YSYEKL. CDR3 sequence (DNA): TGCGCCAGCAGCCAAGATTGGCAGGGGACAGATACGCAGTATTTT. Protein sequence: CASSQDWQGTDTQYF.

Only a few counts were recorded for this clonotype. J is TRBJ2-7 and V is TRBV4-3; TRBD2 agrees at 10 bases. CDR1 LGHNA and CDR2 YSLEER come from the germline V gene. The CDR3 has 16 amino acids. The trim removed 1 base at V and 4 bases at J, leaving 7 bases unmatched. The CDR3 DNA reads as TGCGCCAGCAGCCAAGGGCTAGCGGGAGCAGGTTACGAGCAGTACTTC. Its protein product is CASSQGLAGAGYEQYF.

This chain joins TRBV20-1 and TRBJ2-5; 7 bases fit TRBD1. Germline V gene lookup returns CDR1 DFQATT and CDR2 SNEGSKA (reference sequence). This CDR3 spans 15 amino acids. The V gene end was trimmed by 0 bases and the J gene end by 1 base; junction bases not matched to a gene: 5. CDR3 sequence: CSARDHDRAQETQYF. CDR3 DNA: TGCAGTGCTAGAGACCACGACAGGGCCCAAGAGACCCAGTACTTC.

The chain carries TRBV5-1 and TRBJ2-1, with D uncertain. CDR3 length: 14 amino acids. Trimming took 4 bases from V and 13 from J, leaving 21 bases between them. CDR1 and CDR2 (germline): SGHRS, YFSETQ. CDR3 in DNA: TGCGCCAGCAGCGACGCTCTCCCGACTGACGACCAGTTCTTC. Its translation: CASSDALPTDDQFF.

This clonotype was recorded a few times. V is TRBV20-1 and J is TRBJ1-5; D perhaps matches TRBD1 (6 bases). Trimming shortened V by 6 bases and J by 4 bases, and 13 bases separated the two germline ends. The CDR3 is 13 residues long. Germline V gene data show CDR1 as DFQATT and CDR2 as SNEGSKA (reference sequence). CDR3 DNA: TGCAGTGCGGAAGGACAGTTAAATCAGCCCCAGCATTTT. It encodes CSAEGQLNQPQHF.

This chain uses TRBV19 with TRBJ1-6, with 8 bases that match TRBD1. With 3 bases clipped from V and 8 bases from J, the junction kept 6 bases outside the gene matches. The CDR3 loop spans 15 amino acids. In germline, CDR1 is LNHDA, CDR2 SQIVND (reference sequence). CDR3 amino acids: CASSIGGQGDSPLHF. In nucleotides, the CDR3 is TGTGCCAGTAGTATCGGCGGACAGGGAGATTCACCCCTCCACTTT.

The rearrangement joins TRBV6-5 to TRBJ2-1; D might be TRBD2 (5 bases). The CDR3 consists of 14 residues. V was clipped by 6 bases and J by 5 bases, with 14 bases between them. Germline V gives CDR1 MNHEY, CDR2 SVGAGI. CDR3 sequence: CASRMPGIHNEQFF. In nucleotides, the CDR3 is TGTGCCAGCAGGATGCCCGGGATCCACAATGAGCAGTTCTTC.

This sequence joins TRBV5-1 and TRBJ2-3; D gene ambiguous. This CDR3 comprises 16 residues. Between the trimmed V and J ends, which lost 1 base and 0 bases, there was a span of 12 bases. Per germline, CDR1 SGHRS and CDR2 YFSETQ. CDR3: CASSLFPFPSTDTQYF. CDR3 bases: TGCGCCAGCAGCTTGTTCCCATTCCCGAGCACAGATACGCAGTATTTT.

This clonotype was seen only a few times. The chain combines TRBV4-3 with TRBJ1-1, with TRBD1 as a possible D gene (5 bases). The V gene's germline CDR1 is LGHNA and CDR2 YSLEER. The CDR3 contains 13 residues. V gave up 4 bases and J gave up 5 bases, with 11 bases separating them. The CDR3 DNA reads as TGCGCCAGCAGCCCCTGGGAGGGGACTGAAGCTTTCTTT. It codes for CASSPWEGTEAFF.

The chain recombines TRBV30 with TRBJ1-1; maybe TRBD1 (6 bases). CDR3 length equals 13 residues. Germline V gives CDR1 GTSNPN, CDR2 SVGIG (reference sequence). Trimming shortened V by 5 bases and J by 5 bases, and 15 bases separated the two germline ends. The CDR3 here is CAWAGGRRTEAFF. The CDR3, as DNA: TGTGCCTGGGCGGGGGGGCGGCGTACTGAAGCTTTCTTT.

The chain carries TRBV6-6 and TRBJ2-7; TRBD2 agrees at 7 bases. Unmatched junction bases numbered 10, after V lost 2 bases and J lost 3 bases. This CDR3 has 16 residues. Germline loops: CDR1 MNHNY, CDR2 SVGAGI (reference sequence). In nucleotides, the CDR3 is TGTGCCAGCAGTTACGGCGGGGGTGCACGGAACTACGAGCAGTACTTC. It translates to CASSYGGGARNYEQYF.

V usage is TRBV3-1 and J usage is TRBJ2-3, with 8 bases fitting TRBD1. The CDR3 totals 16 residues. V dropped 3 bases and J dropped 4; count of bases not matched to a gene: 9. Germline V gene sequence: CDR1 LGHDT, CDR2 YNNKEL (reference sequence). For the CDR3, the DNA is TGTGCCAGCAGCCACGACAGGGGCTTTATGGCAGATACGCAGTATTTT. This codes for CASSHDRGFMADTQYF.

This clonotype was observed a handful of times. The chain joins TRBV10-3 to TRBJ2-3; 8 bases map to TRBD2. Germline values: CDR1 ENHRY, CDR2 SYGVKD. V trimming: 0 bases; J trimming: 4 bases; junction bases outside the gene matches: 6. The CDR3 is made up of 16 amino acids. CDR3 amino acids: CAISESRAGEADTQYF. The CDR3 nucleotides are TGTGCCATCAGTGAGTCGAGAGCGGGAGAGGCAGATACGCAGTATTTT.

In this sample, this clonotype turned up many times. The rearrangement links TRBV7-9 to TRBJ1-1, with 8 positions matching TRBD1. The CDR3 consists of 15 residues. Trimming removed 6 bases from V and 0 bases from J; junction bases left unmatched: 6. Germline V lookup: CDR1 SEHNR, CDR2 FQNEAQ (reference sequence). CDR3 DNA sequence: TGTGCCAGCAGGGGAACGGACAGGGTGAACACTGAAGCTTTCTTT. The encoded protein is CASRGTDRVNTEAFF. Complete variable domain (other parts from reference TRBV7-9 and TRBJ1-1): DTGVSQNPRHKITKRGQNVTFRCDPISEHNRLYWYRQTLGQGPEFLTYFQNEAQLEKSRLLSDRFSAERPKGSFSTLEIQRTEQGDSAMYLCASRGTDRVNTEAFFGQGTRLTVV.

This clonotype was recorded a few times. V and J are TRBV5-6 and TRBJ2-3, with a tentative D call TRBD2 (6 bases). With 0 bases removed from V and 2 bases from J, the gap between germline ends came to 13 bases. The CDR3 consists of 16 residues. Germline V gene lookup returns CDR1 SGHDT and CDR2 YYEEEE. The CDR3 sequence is CASSLAGSMVTDTQYF. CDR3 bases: TGTGCCAGCAGCTTGGCCGGGAGCATGGTCACAGATACGCAGTATTTT.

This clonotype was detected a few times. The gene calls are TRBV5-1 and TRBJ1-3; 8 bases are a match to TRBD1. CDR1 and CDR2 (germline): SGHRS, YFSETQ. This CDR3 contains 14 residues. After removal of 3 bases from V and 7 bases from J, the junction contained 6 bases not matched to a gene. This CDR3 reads CASSYGQGGNTIYF. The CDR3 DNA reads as TGCGCCAGCAGCTACGGACAGGGAGGCAACACCATATATTTT.

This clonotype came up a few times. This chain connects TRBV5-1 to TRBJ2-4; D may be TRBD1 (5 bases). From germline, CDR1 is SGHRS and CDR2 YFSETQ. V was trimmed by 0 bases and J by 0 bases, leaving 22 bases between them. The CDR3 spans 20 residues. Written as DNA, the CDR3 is TGCGCCAGCAGCTTGGGAGCAGGGATTTTGGAGAAGAGAGCCAAAAACATTCAGTACTTC. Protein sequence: CASSLGAGILEKRAKNIQYF.

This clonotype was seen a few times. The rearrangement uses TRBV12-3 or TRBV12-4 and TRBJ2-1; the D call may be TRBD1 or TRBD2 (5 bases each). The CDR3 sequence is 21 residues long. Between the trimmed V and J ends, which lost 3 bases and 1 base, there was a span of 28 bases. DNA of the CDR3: TGTGCCAGCAGTTTGGGAAGGAGACCCTTGGGGGTTGCGGCTTCCTACAATGAGCAGTTCTTC. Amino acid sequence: CASSLGRRPLGVAASYNEQFF.

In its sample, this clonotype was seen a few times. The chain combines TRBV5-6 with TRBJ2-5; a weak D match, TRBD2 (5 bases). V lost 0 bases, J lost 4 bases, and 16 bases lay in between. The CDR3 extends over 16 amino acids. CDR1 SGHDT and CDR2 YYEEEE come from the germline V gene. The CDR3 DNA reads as TGTGCCAGCAGCTTGGGGACGGCTGAGGGTCTAGAGACCCAGTACTTC. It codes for CASSLGTAEGLETQYF.

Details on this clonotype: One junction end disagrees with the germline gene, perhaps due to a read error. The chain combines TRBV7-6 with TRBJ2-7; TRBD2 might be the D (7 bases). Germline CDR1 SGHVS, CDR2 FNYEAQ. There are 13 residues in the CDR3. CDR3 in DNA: TGTGCCAGCAGGGGGGGGGGACACCCTCGTTTGGTTTTC. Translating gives CASRGGGHPRLVF.

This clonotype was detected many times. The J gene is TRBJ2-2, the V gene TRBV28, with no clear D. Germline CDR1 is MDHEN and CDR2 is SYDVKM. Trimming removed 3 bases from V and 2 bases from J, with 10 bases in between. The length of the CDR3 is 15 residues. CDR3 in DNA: TGTGCCAGCAGTTTCAACTACCTAAACACCGGGGAGCTGTTTTTT. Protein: CASSFNYLNTGELFF.

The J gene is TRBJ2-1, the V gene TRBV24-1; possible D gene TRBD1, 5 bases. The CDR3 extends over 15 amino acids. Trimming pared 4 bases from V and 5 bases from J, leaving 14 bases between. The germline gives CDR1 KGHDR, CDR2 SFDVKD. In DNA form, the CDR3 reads TGTGCCACCAGTGAGTTAGGGGAAATACACAATGAGCAGTTCTTC. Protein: CATSELGEIHNEQFF.